This entry lists 6 T cell receptor beta chains sequenced from one sample in a study of post-analysis software for immune sequencing data. The study, taken as a whole, reports: TRBV segments more frequent in patients than in controls numbered five and included TRBV5-6, TRBV5-1 and TRBV20-1.

The library was made from cDNA and included unique molecular identifiers. A single record per CDR3 protein comes from TCRdb applying MiXCR to the PCR reads. The sample consists of around 200,000 distinct CDR3 sequences, roughly 28% of them appearing once. The antigens of these receptors remain unknown. Sequenced material: blood. Receptors originate from a girl aged 2 to 17 with multiple sclerosis.

This clonotype was picked up one time. V gene TRBV5-1 combines with J gene TRBJ1-3; 11 bases fit TRBD1. The V and J ends lost 4 bases and 2 bases, in that order; junction bases with no gene match: 2. The CDR3 loop spans 15 amino acids. Germline values: CDR1 SGHRS, CDR2 YFSETQ. The CDR3 DNA follows: TGCGCCAGCAGCATGGACAGGGGGCCTGGAAACACCATATATTTT. It codes for CASSMDRGPGNTIYF.

The chain combines TRBV10-2 with TRBJ1-5; 7 nucleotides match TRBD1. This CDR3 region has 15 residues. V was clipped by 4 bases and J by 4 bases; unmatched bases: 7. In germline, CDR1 is WSHSY, CDR2 SAAADI. CDR3 protein: CASSGTGPMNQPQHF. CDR3 nucleotide sequence: TGCGCCAGCAGTGGGACAGGACCAATGAATCAGCCCCAGCATTTT.

For this clonotype: A much larger clone lies a single base off, so this may be a read error. This chain uses TRBV5-1 with TRBJ2-1; no firm D call. CDR3 length: 13 residues. Germline V CDR1 and CDR2: SGHRS, YFSETQ. The CDR3 DNA is TGCGCCAACAGCTCCACAACAGAGAATGAGCAGTTCTTC. Amino acid sequence: CANSSTTENEQFF. The full variable domain, its missing parts supplied by reference TRBV5-1 and TRBJ2-1, is KAGVTQTPRYLIKTRGQQVTLSCSPISGHRSVSWYQQTPGQGLQFLFEYFSETQRNKGNFPGRFSGRQFSNSRSEMNVSTLELGDSALYLCANSSTTENEQFFGPGTRLTVL.

This clonotype was picked up a small number of times. CDR3 residues: CASSFRGQVNGYTF. The CDR3 region has the DNA TGTGCCAGCAGTTTCCGGGGGCAAGTGAATGGCTACACCTTC. V and J are TRBV12-3 or TRBV12-4 and TRBJ1-2; the D gene is possibly TRBD1 (6 bases). The CDR3 is 14 amino acids. The V end lost 3 bases, the J end lost 6 bases, and 14 bases lay between the germline ends.

Details on this clonotype: Possible read error: a much larger clone is one base away. The chain has TRBV11-2 and TRBJ1-4; no definite D call. Trimming removed 6 bases at V and 5 bases at J, with 19 bases between. The CDR3 loop spans 16 amino acids. Germline V gene data show CDR1 as SGHAT and CDR2 as FQNNGV. CDR3 region: CASSYRACGRNEKLFF. The CDR3 coding sequence is TGTGCCAGCAGTTATAGGGCGTGCGGGCGAAATGAAAAACTGTTTTTT.

The chain has TRBV5-5 and TRBJ1-2, with D unresolved. The ends were cut back, 1 base at V and 2 bases at J, with 15 bases in the middle. Germline lookup yields CDR1 SGHKS and CDR2 YYEKEE (reference sequence). The CDR3 contains 16 residues. The DNA of the CDR3 is TGTGCCAGCAGCTTGTTGGCAGCCGCTTTAAACTATGGCTACACCTTC. This codes for CASSLLAAALNYGYTF.